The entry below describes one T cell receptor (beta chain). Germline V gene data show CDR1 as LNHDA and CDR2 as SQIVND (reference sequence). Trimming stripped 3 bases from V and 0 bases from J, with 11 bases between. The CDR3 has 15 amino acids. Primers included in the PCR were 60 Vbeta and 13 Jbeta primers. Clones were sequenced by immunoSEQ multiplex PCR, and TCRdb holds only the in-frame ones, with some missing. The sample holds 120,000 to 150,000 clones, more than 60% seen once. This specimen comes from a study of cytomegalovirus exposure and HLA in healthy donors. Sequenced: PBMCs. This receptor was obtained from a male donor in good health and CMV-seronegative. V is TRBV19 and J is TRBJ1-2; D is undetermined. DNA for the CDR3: TGTGCCAGTAGTATTATCTCAGGAACTAACTATGGCTACACCTTC. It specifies CASSIISGTNYGYTF.